One sample yielded the 17 T cell receptor beta chains listed below, sequenced in a study of cytomegalovirus exposure and HLA in healthy donors. Primers: 60 Vbeta forward and 13 Jbeta reverse. Generated by immunoSEQ multiplex PCR, the TCRdb table keeps only in-frame clones and is missing some. Here the sample spans about 37,000 clones, 81% being singletons. The sequencing input was PBMCs. All receptors derive from a woman between 35 and 50 years old in good health and CMV-seronegative.

The chain combines TRBV4-3 with TRBJ1-2, with a weak D call TRBD1 (5 bases). Trimming took 0 bases from V and 5 from J, leaving 10 bases between them. CDR1 and CDR2 from the germline V gene are LGHNA and YSLEER. This CDR3 is 14 amino acids long. DNA of the CDR3: TGCGCCAGCAGCCAAGACAGGGATTTTTATGGCTACACCTTC. Encoded protein: CASSQDRDFYGYTF.

The rearrangement uses TRBV5-5 and TRBJ2-1; 8 bases line up with TRBD1. The length of the CDR3 is 15 residues. Unmatched junction bases numbered 7, after V lost 5 bases and J lost 3 bases. Germline CDR1 reads SGHKS; CDR2 reads YYEKEE (reference sequence). The CDR3 nucleotides are TGTGCCAGCAGACACACAGGGGGGAACTACAATGAGCAGTTCTTC. Residues: CASRHTGGNYNEQFF.

The table lists this clone with a count of one. This chain joins TRBV6-1 and TRBJ2-5, with D unclear. This CDR3 has 15 amino acids. Germline values: CDR1 MNHNS, CDR2 SASEGT. Trimming removed 0 bases from V and 1 base from J, with 9 bases in between. The CDR3: CASSEARLVQETQYF. As DNA, the CDR3 is TGTGCCAGCAGTGAAGCGCGGCTAGTCCAAGAGACCCAGTACTTC.

The V call is TRBV4-3, the J call TRBJ1-2; 8 bases fit TRBD1. This CDR3 contains 16 residues. Unmatched junction bases numbered 12, after V lost 2 bases and J lost 7 bases. CDR1 LGHNA and CDR2 YSLEER come from the germline V gene. The CDR3 protein is CASSQSSRWTGLGYTF. CDR3 DNA sequence: TGCGCCAGCAGCCAATCCTCGAGATGGACAGGGCTTGGCTACACCTTC.

The chain couples TRBV5-6 to TRBJ2-7; D is possibly TRBD1 (6 bases). The CDR3 is 13 residues long. Trimming stripped 4 bases from V and 3 bases from J, with 11 bases between. CDR1 and CDR2 from the germline V gene are SGHDT and YYEEEE. This chain's CDR3 is CASSIDRIYEQYV. The CDR3, as DNA: TGTGCCAGCAGCATAGACAGGATCTACGAGCAGTACGTC.

The chain recombines TRBV7-3 with TRBJ2-2; TRBD2 agrees at 9 bases. From germline, CDR1 is SGHTA and CDR2 FQGTGA. The CDR3 contains 17 residues. J gave up 6 bases and V 4 bases, and 12 bases lay outside the gene matches. The CDR3 reads CASSSLRLAGFSGELFF. Here the CDR3 DNA reads TGTGCCAGCAGCTCCTTACGGCTAGCGGGGTTTTCCGGGGAGCTGTTTTTT.

V and J are TRBV5-1 and TRBJ2-7; no definite D call. Germline-derived CDR1 and CDR2 are SGHRS and YFSETQ. Trimming cost V 0 bases and J 3 bases, with 7 bases left between them. The CDR3 is 13 residues long. The CDR3 bases are TGCGCCAGCAGCTTGGTCGGTTACTACGAGCAGTACTTC. It specifies CASSLVGYYEQYF.

This chain connects TRBV6-1 to TRBJ2-1; 8 positions agree with TRBD2. The CDR3 consists of 15 residues. The germline V gene encodes CDR1 MNHNS and CDR2 SASEGT. The V gene end was trimmed by 7 bases and the J gene end by 3 bases; junction bases not matched to a gene: 8. CDR3 protein: CASTKSGGVYNEQFF. The CDR3 DNA reads as TGTGCCAGCACCAAAAGCGGGGGAGTCTACAATGAGCAGTTCTTC.

This chain links TRBV9 with TRBJ2-2; D remains ambiguous. The germline V gene encodes CDR1 SGDLS and CDR2 YYNGEE. V shed 2 bases and J shed 7 bases, with 9 bases lying between them. The CDR3 has 13 residues. Written as DNA, the CDR3 is TGTGCCAGCAGCGTGAACCGAGGCGGGGAGCTGTTTTTT. Its translation is CASSVNRGGELFF. Variable domain in full (rest from reference TRBV9 and TRBJ2-2): DSGVTQTPKHLITATGQRVTLRCSPRSGDLSVYWYQQSLDQGLQFLIQYYNGEERAKGNILERFSAQQFPDLHSELNLSSLELGDSALYFCASSVNRGGELFFGEGSRLTVL.

This chain links TRBV6-1 with TRBJ2-6, with 7 bases identical to TRBD1. The germline V gene encodes CDR1 MNHNS and CDR2 SASEGT. The CDR3 covers 18 residues. V trimming: 4 bases; J trimming: 0 bases; junction bases outside the gene matches: 9. In DNA, the CDR3 is TGTGCCAGCAGTGCCCGGGACAGACAGAGCTCTGGGGCCAACGTCCTGACTTTC. Its translation is CASSARDRQSSGANVLTF.

The chain carries TRBV28 and TRBJ1-4; D remains unclear. CDR3 length: 15 amino acids. CDR1 MDHEN and CDR2 SYDVKM come from the germline V gene. The V gene lost 2 bases and the J gene lost 4 bases, with 11 bases spanning the gap. The CDR3 region is CASSLGGQLNEKLFF. The CDR3 nucleotides read TGTGCCAGCAGTTTAGGTGGGCAGCTTAATGAAAAACTGTTTTTT.

The rearrangement joins TRBV6-6 to TRBJ2-3, with 7 bases lining up with TRBD2. J gave up 5 bases and V 4 bases, and 6 bases lay outside the gene matches. The CDR3 is 14 amino acids. The V gene's germline CDR1 is MNHNY and CDR2 SVGAGI (reference sequence). The CDR3 DNA is TGTGCCAGCAGTTGGGAGGGGCAGGTAGATACGCAGTATTTT. Protein product: CASSWEGQVDTQYF.

This clone was seen a single time. This rearrangement joins TRBV12-5 to TRBJ1-1, with D uncertain. The germline CDR1 and CDR2 sequences are LGHNT and FRNRAP. V lost 1 base to trimming and J lost 1 base, with 4 bases between them. The CDR3 is made up of 13 amino acids. The CDR3 here is CASGLAGNTEAFF. The CDR3 nucleotides are TGTGCTAGTGGTTTGGCAGGGAACACTGAAGCTTTCTTT.

CDR3 amino acids: CASSLQGDPYNEQFF. CDR3 nucleotides: TGCGCCAGCAGCCTACAGGGGGATCCCTACAATGAGCAGTTCTTC. The V gene is TRBV4-3, the J gene TRBJ2-1; TRBD1 agrees at 8 bases. Per the germline V gene, CDR1 is LGHNA and CDR2 is YSLEER. The J segment lost 2 bases and the V segment lost 4 bases, leaving 4 bases of the junction unmatched. This CDR3 has 15 amino acids.

The J gene is TRBJ1-1, the V gene TRBV29-1, with 9 bases matching TRBD1. J was trimmed by 5 bases and V by 7 bases; bases with no gene match: 11. The CDR3 has 14 residues. Germline assignment: CDR1 SQVTM and CDR2 ANQGSEA. The CDR3 is CSASLTGGLTEAFF. The CDR3 DNA sequence: TGCAGCGCCTCCCTGACAGGGGGTCTAACTGAAGCTTTCTTT. Together with reference TRBV29-1 and TRBJ1-1, the CDR3 gives the full variable domain: SAVISQKPSRDICQRGTSLTIQCQVDSQVTMMFWYRQQPGQSLTLIATANQGSEATYESGFVIDKFPISRPNLTFSTLTVSNMSPEDSSIYLCSASLTGGLTEAFFGQGTRLTVV.

The J gene is TRBJ1-5, the V gene TRBV28; possible D gene TRBD1, 5 bases. This CDR3 is built from 15 residues. Germline values: CDR1 MDHEN, CDR2 SYDVKM. With 6 bases removed from V and 2 bases from J, the gap between germline ends came to 14 bases. The CDR3 DNA sequence: TGTGCCAGCAGCCTAGGGGCGGTTGGCAATCAGCCCCAGCATTTT. Its translation: CASSLGAVGNQPQHF.

The CDR3, as DNA: TGTGCTAGTGGTTCCCCGGGGGATACGCAGTATTTT. Translated: CASGSPGDTQYF. The chain carries TRBV12-5 and TRBJ2-3; TRBD2 is a possible D gene (5 bases). The CDR3 totals 12 residues. V lost 4 bases and J 6 bases, leaving 8 bases between the germline ends. Germline assignment: CDR1 LGHNT and CDR2 FRNRAP.